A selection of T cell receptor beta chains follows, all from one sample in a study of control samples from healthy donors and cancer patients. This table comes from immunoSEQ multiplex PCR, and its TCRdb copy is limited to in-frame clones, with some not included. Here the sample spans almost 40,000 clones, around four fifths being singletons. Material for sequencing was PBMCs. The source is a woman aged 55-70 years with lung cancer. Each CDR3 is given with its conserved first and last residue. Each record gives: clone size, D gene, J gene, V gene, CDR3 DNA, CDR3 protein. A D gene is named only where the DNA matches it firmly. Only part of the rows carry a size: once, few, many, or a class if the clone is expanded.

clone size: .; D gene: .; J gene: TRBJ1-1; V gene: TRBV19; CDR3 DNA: TGTGCCAGTAGTGCCCTAGGGGCGAGGACTGAAGCTTTCTTT; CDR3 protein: CASSALGARTEAFF
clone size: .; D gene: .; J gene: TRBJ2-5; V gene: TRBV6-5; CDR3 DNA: TGTGCCACCCAGAAGCTGGCAGACCAAGAGACCCAGTACTTC; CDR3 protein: CATQKLADQETQYF
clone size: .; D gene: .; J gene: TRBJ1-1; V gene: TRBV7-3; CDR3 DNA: TGTGCCAGCAGCTTAAAGGTGAACACTGAAGCTTTCTTT; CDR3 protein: CASSLKVNTEAFF
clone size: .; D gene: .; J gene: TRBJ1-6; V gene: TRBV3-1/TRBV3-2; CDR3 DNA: TGTGCCAGCAGCCACCTGAGTGGGTCACCCCTCCACTTT; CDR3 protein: CASSHLSGSPLHF
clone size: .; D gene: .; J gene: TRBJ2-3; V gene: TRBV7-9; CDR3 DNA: TGTGCCAGCAGCTCGGGGGACAGCACAGATACGCAGTATTTT; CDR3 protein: CASSSGDSTDTQYF
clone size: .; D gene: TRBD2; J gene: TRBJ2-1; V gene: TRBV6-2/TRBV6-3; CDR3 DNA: TGTGCCAGCAGTTCGGTTCTAGCGGGAGAGTACAATGAGCAGTTCTTC; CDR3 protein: CASSSVLAGEYNEQFF
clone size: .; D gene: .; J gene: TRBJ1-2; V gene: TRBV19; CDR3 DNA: TGTGCCAGTAGTATTATGACAGCCAACTATGGCTACACCTTC; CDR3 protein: CASSIMTANYGYTF
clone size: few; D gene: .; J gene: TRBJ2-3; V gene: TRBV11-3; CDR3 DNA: TGTGCCAGCAGCTCCGGGGAAGCGGTATACACAGATACGCAGTATTTT; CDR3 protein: CASSSGEAVYTDTQYF
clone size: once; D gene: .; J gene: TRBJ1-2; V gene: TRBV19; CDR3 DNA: TGTGCTCCAAGGCAGGACTATGGCTACACCTTC; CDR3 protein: CAPRQDYGYTF
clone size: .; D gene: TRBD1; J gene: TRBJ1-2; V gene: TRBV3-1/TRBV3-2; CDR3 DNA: TGTGCCAGCAGCCAATCAACAGGGGGAAATGGCTACACCTTC; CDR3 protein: CASSQSTGGNGYTF
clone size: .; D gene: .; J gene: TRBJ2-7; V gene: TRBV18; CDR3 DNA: TGTGCCAGCTCACCGGAGGTCGGGGCCTACGAGCAGTACTTC; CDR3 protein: CASSPEVGAYEQYF
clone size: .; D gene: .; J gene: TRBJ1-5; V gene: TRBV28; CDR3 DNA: TGTGCCAGCAGTTTTAGCGGCAATCAGCCCCAGCATTTT; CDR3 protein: CASSFSGNQPQHF
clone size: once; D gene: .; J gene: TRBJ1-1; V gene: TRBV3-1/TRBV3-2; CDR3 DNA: TGTGCCAGCAGCCAAGGCCAAGAAGCTTTCTTT; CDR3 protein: CASSQGQEAFF
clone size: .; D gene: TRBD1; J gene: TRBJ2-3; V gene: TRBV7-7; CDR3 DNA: TGTGCTAGCAGCTTAGGACAGGGGCGAGATACGCAGTATTTT; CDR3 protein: CASSLGQGRDTQYF
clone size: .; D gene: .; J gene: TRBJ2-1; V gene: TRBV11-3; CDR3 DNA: TGTGCCAGCAGCTCCCGGGACAATGAGCAGTTCTTC; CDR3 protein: CASSSRDNEQFF
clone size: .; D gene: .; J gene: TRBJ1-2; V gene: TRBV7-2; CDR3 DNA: TGTGCCAGCAGCCCTTACAACGTCTATGGCTACACCTTC; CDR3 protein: CASSPYNVYGYTF
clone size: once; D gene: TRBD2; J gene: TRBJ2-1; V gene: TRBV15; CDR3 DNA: TGTGCCACCAGCAGAGGGGGGGCTAGCGGGAGTGAAGATAACAATGAGCAGTTCTTC; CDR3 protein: CATSRGGASGSEDNNEQFF
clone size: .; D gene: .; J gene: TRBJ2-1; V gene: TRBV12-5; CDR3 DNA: TGTGCTAGTGGTCCCGGGGCGGACAGTAACGAGCAGTTCTTC; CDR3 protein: CASGPGADSNEQFF
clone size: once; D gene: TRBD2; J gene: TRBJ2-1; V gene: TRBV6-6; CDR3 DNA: TGTGCCAGCATAAGACCCGGGACTATGGACAATGAGCAGTTCTTC; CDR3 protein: CASIRPGTMDNEQFF
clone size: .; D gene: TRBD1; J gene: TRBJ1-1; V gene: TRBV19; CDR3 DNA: TGTGCCAGTAGTATCGGAACAGGGGGAGCTTTCTTT; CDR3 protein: CASSIGTGGAFF
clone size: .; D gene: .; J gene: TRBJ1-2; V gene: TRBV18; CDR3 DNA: TGTGCCAGCTCACCTGAAGTGATCTATGGCTACACCTTC; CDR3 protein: CASSPEVIYGYTF
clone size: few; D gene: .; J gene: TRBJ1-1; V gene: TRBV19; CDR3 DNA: TGTGCCAGTAGTGTACCGGAGGGCCGGAACACTGAAGCTTTCTTT; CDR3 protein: CASSVPEGRNTEAFF